A single sample gave rise to the 13 T cell receptor beta chains below, sequenced in a study of shared clonotypes between healthy human individuals. Repertoires were generated with immunoSEQ multiplex PCR, while TCRdb's copy carries only in-frame clones and drops some. There are 2.3 million or so clones in the sample; over 90% occur only once, and 0.3% to 0.4% lies in the top ten. The material sequenced was naive CD4+ T cells from PBMCs. As for subset: CD45RA+ positively selected. These receptors originate from a young man in good health. Some clones in this sample may be carry-over from other donors' samples.

This chain uses TRBV9 with TRBJ1-2; 7 nucleotides match TRBD1. The CDR3 has 15 amino acids. V trimming: 3 bases; J trimming: 4 bases; junction bases outside the gene matches: 9. Germline values: CDR1 SGDLS, CDR2 YYNGEE. The CDR3 loop reads CASSARTTGSYGYTF. The CDR3 bases are TGTGCCAGCAGCGCCCGAACGACAGGGTCCTATGGCTACACCTTC. The full variable domain, its missing parts supplied by reference TRBV9 and TRBJ1-2, is DSGVTQTPKHLITATGQRVTLRCSPRSGDLSVYWYQQSLDQGLQFLIQYYNGEERAKGNILERFSAQQFPDLHSELNLSSLELGDSALYFCASSARTTGSYGYTFGSGTRLTVV.

The V gene is TRBV4-2, the J gene TRBJ1-2; D is unresolved. The ends were cut back, 5 bases at V and 2 bases at J, with 15 bases in the middle. The CDR3 loop spans 15 amino acids. Per the germline V gene, CDR1 is LGHNA and CDR2 is YNFKEQ. CDR3 amino acids: CASSTPSTENYGYTF. CDR3 nucleotide sequence: TGTGCCAGCAGCACCCCTAGTACAGAGAACTATGGCTACACCTTC.

A word on this clone: The same CDR3 is also encoded by other DNA sequences in this sample. CDR3 nucleotides: TGCGCCAGCAGCTTGGGGGGACAGGGATATGGCTACACCTTC. As protein: CASSLGGQGYGYTF. The V call is TRBV5-1, the J call TRBJ1-2; 9 nucleotides line up with TRBD1. V lost 0 bases, J lost 5 bases, and 2 bases stayed unmatched. The germline gives CDR1 SGHRS, CDR2 YFSETQ. This CDR3 has 14 residues.

The gene calls are TRBV7-2 and TRBJ2-3; D uncertain. The CDR3 length is 13 residues. Trimming pared 1 base from V and 5 bases from J, leaving 7 bases between. CDR1 and CDR2 (germline): SGHTA, FQGNSA. The CDR3 loop is CASSLGNLDTQYF. In nucleotides, the CDR3 is TGTGCCAGCAGCTTAGGAAACCTAGATACGCAGTATTTT.

The V and J genes are TRBV6-4 and TRBJ1-2; a possible D gene is TRBD1 (5 bases). CDR3 size: 15 residues. Trimming took 8 bases from V and 8 from J, leaving 24 bases between them. Germline V gene lookup returns CDR1 MRHNA and CDR2 SNTAGT. The CDR3 region has the DNA TGTGCCAGCCAACCTTCTTCCGGGACGAATGTAGGCTACACCTTC. This translates into CASQPSSGTNVGYTF.

The V gene is TRBV11-3, the J gene TRBJ2-7, with D possibly matching TRBD2 (7 bases). CDR1 and CDR2 from the germline V gene are SGHNT and YENEEA. The CDR3 consists of 15 residues. V lost 2 bases and J 5 bases, leaving 16 bases between the germline ends. The CDR3 nucleotides are TGTGCCAGCAGCTTAAGGGGGGGGCCATTTAACGAGCAGTACTTC. It yields the protein CASSLRGGPFNEQYF.

The chain carries TRBV5-4 and TRBJ1-2, with TRBD1 as a possible D gene (5 bases). Looked up from germline, CDR1 is SGHNT and CDR2 is YYREEE (reference sequence). The ends were cut back, 6 bases at V and 0 bases at J, with 15 bases in the middle. The CDR3 runs 15 residues. For the CDR3, the DNA is TGTGCCAGCACTCCCAGCAGGGCTCCTAACTATGGCTACACCTTC. Amino acid sequence: CASTPSRAPNYGYTF.

Concerning this clone itself: Other DNA sequences in the sample encode the same CDR3. J is TRBJ2-5 and V is TRBV5-1; TRBD2 might be the D (5 bases). There are 13 residues in the CDR3. Germline V lookup: CDR1 SGHRS, CDR2 YFSETQ. V was cut by 0 bases and J by 5 bases, with 8 bases left in between. The CDR3 sequence is CASSLGIAETQYF. The CDR3 DNA reads as TGCGCCAGCAGCTTGGGGATAGCGGAGACCCAGTACTTC.

The V gene is TRBV4-2, the J gene TRBJ1-4, with 8 bases lining up with TRBD1. This CDR3 has 15 amino acids. J gave up 5 bases and V 2 bases, and 4 bases lay outside the gene matches. Germline V gives CDR1 LGHNA, CDR2 YNFKEQ. The CDR3 is CASSQPTGENEKLFF. The CDR3 DNA sequence: TGTGCCAGCAGCCAACCGACAGGGGAAAATGAAAAACTGTTTTTT.

CDR3 sequence reads: CASSPPARGETQYF. In DNA form, the CDR3 reads TGCGCCAGCAGCCCCCCCGCGAGGGGAGAGACCCAGTACTTC. The rearrangement uses TRBV5-1 and TRBJ2-5; tentatively, D is TRBD1 or TRBD2 (5 bases each). The V gene lost 4 bases and the J gene lost 4 bases, with 14 bases spanning the gap. Germline CDR1 SGHRS, CDR2 YFSETQ. This CDR3 has 14 amino acids.

The chain couples TRBV6-1 to TRBJ1-5, with D possibly matching TRBD1 (6 bases). V shed 4 bases and J shed 6 bases, with 25 bases lying between them. Germline V lookup: CDR1 MNHNS, CDR2 SASEGT. CDR3 length: 18 amino acids. The DNA for the CDR3 is TGTGCCAGCAGTGTGGGGGGAGTGGGGGGCGCGGTGTCTCAGCCCCAGCATTTT. Translated, it gives CASSVGGVGGAVSQPQHF.

J is TRBJ2-7 and V is TRBV28, with 10 positions matching TRBD1. The CDR3 has 15 residues. Germline V gene lookup returns CDR1 MDHEN and CDR2 SYDVKM. Trimming took 3 bases from V and 2 from J; bases not matched to a gene: 4. CDR3 amino acids: CASSFLGTGAYEQYF. DNA of the CDR3: TGTGCCAGCAGTTTTCTTGGGACAGGGGCCTACGAGCAGTACTTC.

This clone showed up just once. The chain combines TRBV18 with TRBJ2-5; a possible D gene is TRBD1 (5 bases). The CDR3 has 14 residues. Trimming removed 2 bases at V and 5 bases at J, with 12 bases between. Germline values: CDR1 KGHSH, CDR2 LQKENI. The chain's CDR3 is CASSPSAGHETQYF. CDR3 nucleotides: TGTGCCAGCTCACCATCGGCAGGGCATGAGACCCAGTACTTC. The full variable domain, completed using reference TRBV18 and TRBJ2-5, is NAGVMQNPRHLVRRRGQEARLRCSPMKGHSHVYWYRQLPEEGLKFMVYLQKENIIDESGMPKERFSAEFPKEGPSILRIQQVVRGDSAAYFCASSPSAGHETQYFGPGTRLLVL.